This T cell receptor (beta chain) emerged from a study of blood T cell repertoires in COVID-19 (dated by TCRdb to the early 2020s). As for the study more broadly: Samples covering the acute and convalescent phases of COVID-19 were provided by collaborators in the United States, Italy and Spain. The repertoires were released in a freely available public database intended as a resource for research on the immune response to SARS-CoV-2. The samples were drawn from two sources: the first 160 participants of the ongoing ImmuneRACE study, and fewer than 1,500 subjects contributed by 6 global collaborators. The sample metadata nearly always contained a de-identified subject ID, COVID-19 status, age in years and sex. Where available, HLA class I and class II types were obtained from metadata supplied by the sample provider rather than from assay-based typing. Deeply sampled blood TCRbeta repertoires from subjects exposed to, actively infected with, or recovered from COVID-19 were included in the dataset. The prospective study material was composed of cDNA or gDNA derived from T cells, B-cell-depleted T cells, or PBMCs.

At one collaborating source in Seattle, patients were enrolled during active infection and were followed longitudinally through the course of disease. Whole blood was collected in K2EDTA tubes by collaborating institutions according to the institutions' own protocols. Collaborator samples were shipped for TCRbeta analysis as frozen whole blood, isolated PBMCs, or DNA extracted from either sample type. This clone has just one count. Which antigen it targets is not known. No base qualities exist here, and no much larger clone lies one base off it. TCRbeta CDR3 regions were amplified from genomic DNA by means of the immunoSEQ Assay, a bias-controlled multiplex PCR. The paper's data handling went like this. The number of nucleated cells in each sample was estimated by amplification of reference gene primers within the assay. To quantify the absolute abundance of each unique TCRbeta CDR3 rearrangement, sequence reads were collapsed and filtered. For each sample, productive Simpson clonality was calculated as the square root of Simpson's diversity index across productive rearrangements. TCRdb carries this immuneACCESS record with in-frame sequences only. Its versions omit some clonotypes, under half of them owing to an unresolved V gene in the studies checked, with the rest unexplained. V, J and clone size reflect that table, while D and trimming were determined from the DNA. The sample table shows around 50,000 clones, and approximately 86% are seen once. 20% to 25% of the sample comes from the top ten.

What the authors observed across the whole study: The amount of clinical and demographic metadata varied by source and participant and was provided uncurated.

V is reduced by 3 bases and J by 7 bases, leaving a spacing of 16 bases between them. The CDR3 has 15 amino acids, counting the end cysteine and phenylalanine. Only the CDR3 DNA is retained, 45 bases long and in frame from the first base. The germline V gene specifies SGDLS as CDR1 and YYNGEE as CDR2. This chain joins TRBV9 to TRBJ1-4, and possibly TRBD1, on 6 matching bases. The receptor was isolated from a woman older than 75 with COVID-19, enrolled during active disease. What was sequenced was peripheral blood. This receptor carries the CDR3 CASSESGGMVEKLFF. The DNA sequence reads TGTGCCAGCAGCGAAAGTGGGGGCATGGTTGAAAAACTGTTTTTT. Full variable domain (CDR3 extended with the reference TRBV9 and TRBJ1-4 proteins): DSGVTQTPKHLITATGQRVTLRCSPRSGDLSVYWYQQSLDQGLQFLIQYYNGEERAKGNILERFSAQQFPDLHSELNLSSLELGDSALYFCASSESGGMVEKLFFGSGTQLSVL.